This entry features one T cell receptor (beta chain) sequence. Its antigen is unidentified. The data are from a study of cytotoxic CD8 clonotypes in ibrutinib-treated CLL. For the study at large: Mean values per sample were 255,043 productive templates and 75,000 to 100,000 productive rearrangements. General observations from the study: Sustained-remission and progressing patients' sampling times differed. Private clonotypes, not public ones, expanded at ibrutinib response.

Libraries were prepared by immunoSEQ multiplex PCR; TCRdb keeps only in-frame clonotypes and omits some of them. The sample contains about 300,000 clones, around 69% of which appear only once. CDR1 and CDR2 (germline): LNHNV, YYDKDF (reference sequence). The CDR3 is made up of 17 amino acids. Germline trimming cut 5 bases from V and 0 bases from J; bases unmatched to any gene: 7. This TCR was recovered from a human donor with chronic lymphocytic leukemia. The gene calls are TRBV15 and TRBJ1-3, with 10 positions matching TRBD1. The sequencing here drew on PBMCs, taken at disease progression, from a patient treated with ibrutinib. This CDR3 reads CATSPRTGGLSGNTIYF. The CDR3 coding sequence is TGTGCCACCAGCCCCCGGACAGGGGGTCTCTCTGGAAACACCATATATTTT.